This TCR beta chain emerged from a study of blood T cell repertoires in COVID-19 (dated by TCRdb to 2018 to 2020). As for the study more broadly: Samples covering the acute and convalescent phases of COVID-19 were provided by collaborators in the United States, Italy and Spain. The prospective study material was composed of cDNA or gDNA derived from T cells, B-cell-depleted T cells, or PBMCs. Subjects who had been exposed to COVID-19, were actively infected with it, or had recovered from it provided the deeply sampled blood TCRbeta repertoires that made up the dataset. The repertoires were released in a freely available public database intended as a resource for research on the immune response to SARS-CoV-2. The samples were drawn from the first 160 participants of the ongoing ImmuneRACE study and from 1,200 or so subjects provided by 6 global collaborators. The sample metadata nearly always contained a de-identified subject ID, COVID-19 status, age in years and sex. HLA class I and class II types, where available, came from metadata supplied by the sample provider rather than from assay-based typing. The research as a whole found: Clinical and demographic metadata were provided uncurated, with the amount varying by source and participant.

Remarks on this clone: The antigen this receptor binds is unknown. No much larger clone is present one base from it, and per-base qualities are unavailable.

In the germline V gene, CDR1 corresponds to SGHVS and CDR2 to FQNEAQ. V is pruned by 1 base and J by 6 bases, leaving 5 bases of the junction without a gene match. The CDR3 runs 14 amino acids, cysteine and phenylalanine included. The entry retains the CDR3 DNA only, 42 bases that are in frame from base 1. Participants in the prospective study were enrolled through a virtual design, were aged roughly 18 to 100 years, and lived in 24 United States geographic areas. To assign participants to cohorts, the prospective study relied on clinical history that participants themselves reported in a screening survey and a study questionnaire. ImmuneRACE Cohort 3 recovered participants were defined by two consecutive negative NP/OP PCR tests, healthcare professional clearance, or symptom resolution. Mobile phlebotomists in the prospective study collected whole blood, serum and a nasopharyngeal or oropharyngeal swab from every participant. Over a roughly 2-month period, participants in the prospective study had the option of providing additional blood draws and questionnaires. Before DNA extraction, blood samples from the prospective study were shipped at room temperature or frozen.

TCRbeta CDR3 regions were amplified from genomic DNA using the immunoSEQ Assay, a bias-controlled multiplex PCR. The study's own analysis went as follows. The number of nucleated cells in each sample was estimated from the amplification of reference gene primers within the assay. To quantify the absolute abundance of each unique TCRbeta CDR3 rearrangement, sequence reads were collapsed and filtered. For each sample, productive Simpson clonality was calculated by taking the square root of Simpson's diversity index across productive rearrangements. TCRdb mirrors the immuneACCESS table, restricted to in-frame sequences. Some clones are absent from its copies; in checked studies, under half trace to an unresolved V gene, and the reason for the others is unknown. The DNA was the basis for D and trimming; V, J and clone size are from that table. The sample table contains fewer than 400,000 clones; only one count was recorded for approximately 85% of them. Under 2.5% of the sample lies in the top ten.

The sample consisted of PBMCs or T cells enriched from blood (not recorded which). The rearranged segments are TRBV7-8 and TRBJ2-5, with TRBD2 identical over 7 junction bases. This TCR came from a man under 40 who had recovered from COVID-19. The encoded CDR3 is CASSLVGGGQTQYF. The DNA sequence is as follows: TGTGCCAGCAGCTTAGTTGGGGGGGGACAGACCCAGTACTTC. With the rest looked up from the reference TRBV7-8 and TRBJ2-5 genes rather than sequenced, the full variable domain is GAGVSQSPRYKVAKRGQDVALRCDPISGHVSLFWYQQALGQGPEFLTYFQNEAQLDKSGLPSDRFFAERPEGSVSTLKIQRTQQEDSAVYLCASSLVGGGQTQYFGPGTRLLVL.